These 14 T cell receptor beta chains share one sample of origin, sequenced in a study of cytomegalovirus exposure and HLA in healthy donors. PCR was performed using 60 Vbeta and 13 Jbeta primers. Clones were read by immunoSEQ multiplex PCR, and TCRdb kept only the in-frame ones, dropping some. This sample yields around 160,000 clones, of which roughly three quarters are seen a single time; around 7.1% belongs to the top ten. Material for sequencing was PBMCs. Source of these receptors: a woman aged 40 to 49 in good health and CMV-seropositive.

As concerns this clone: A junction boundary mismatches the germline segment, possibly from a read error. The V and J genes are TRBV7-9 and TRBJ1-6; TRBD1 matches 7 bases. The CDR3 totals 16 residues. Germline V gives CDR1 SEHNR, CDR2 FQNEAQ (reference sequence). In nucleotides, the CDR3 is TGTTCCAGCAGCTTAGGGCCAACAGGGGTTTATTCACCCCTCCACTTT. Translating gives CSSSLGPTGVYSPLHF. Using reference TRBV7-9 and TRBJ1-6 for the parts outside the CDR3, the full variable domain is DTGVSQNPRHKITKRGQNVTFRCDPISEHNRLYWYRQTLGQGPEFLTYFQNEAQLEKSRLLSDRFSAERPKGSFSTLEIQRTEQGDSAMYLCSSSLGPTGVYSPLHFGNGTRLTVT.

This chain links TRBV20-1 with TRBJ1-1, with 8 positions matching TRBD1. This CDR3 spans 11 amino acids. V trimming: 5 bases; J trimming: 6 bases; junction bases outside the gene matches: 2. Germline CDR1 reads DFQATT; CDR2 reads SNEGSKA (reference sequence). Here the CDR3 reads CSAWTGPEAFF. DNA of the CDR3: TGCAGTGCTTGGACAGGGCCTGAAGCTTTCTTT.

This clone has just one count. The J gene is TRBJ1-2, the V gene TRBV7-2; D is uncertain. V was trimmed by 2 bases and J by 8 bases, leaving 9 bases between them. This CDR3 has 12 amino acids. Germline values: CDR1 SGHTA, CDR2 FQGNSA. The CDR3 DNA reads TGTGCCAGCAGCTTAACCGTGCGGGGCTACACCTTC. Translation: CASSLTVRGYTF.

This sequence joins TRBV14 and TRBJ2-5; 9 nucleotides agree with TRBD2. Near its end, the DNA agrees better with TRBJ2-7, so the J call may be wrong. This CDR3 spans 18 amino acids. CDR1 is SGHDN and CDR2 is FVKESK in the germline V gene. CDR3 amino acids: CASSQVVLAGGQSYEQYF. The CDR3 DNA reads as TGTGCCAGCAGCCAAGTGGTTTTGGCGGGGGGGCAATCCTACGAGCAGTACTTC.

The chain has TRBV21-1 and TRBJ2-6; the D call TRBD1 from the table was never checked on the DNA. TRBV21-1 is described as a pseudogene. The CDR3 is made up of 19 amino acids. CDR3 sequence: CASSKEGGQGANGANVLTF. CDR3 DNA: TGTGCCAGCAGCAAAGAGGGGGGACAGGGGGCGAACGGGGCCAACGTCCTGACTTTC.

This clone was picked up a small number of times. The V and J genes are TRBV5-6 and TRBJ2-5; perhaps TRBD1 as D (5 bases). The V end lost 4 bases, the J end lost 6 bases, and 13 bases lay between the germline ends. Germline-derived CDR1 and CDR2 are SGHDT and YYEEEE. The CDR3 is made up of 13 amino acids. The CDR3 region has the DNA TGTGCCAGCAGCAATTCGGCAGGGAAGACCCAGTACTTC. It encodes CASSNSAGKTQYF.

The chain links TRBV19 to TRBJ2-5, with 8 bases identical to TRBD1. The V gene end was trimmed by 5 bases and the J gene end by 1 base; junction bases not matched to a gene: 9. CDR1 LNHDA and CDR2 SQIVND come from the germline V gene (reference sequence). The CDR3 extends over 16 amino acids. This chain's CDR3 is CASSEPTGASQETQYF. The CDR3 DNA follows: TGTGCCAGTAGTGAACCGACAGGGGCTAGCCAAGAGACCCAGTACTTC.

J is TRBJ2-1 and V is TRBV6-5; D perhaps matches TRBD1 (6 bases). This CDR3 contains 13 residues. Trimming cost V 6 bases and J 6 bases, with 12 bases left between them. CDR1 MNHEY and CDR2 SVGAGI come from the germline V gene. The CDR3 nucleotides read TGTGCCAGCAGAGTTTTAGGGGGCAATGAGCAGTTCTTC. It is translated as CASRVLGGNEQFF.

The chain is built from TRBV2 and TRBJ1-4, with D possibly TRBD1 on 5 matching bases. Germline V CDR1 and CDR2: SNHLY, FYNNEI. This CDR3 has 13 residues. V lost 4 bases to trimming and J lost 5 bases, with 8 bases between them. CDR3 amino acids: CASSGQGNEKLFF. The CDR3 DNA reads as TGTGCCAGCAGTGGTCAGGGAAATGAAAAACTGTTTTTT.

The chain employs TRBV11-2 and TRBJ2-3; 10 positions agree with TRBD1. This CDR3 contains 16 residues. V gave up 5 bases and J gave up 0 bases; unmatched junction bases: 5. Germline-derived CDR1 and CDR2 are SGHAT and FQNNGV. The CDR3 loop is CASSHGQGGSTDTQYF. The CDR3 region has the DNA TGTGCCAGCAGCCACGGACAGGGGGGTAGCACAGATACGCAGTATTTT.

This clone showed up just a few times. The CDR3 spells CASSTETGGSGNTIYF. The CDR3, as DNA: TGTGCCAGCAGCACCGAAACCGGCGGCTCTGGAAACACCATATATTTT. The V and J genes are TRBV13 and TRBJ1-3, with D unresolved. Germline assignment: CDR1 PRHDT and CDR2 FYEKMQ (reference sequence). This CDR3 spans 16 amino acids. Trimming removed 5 bases from V and 0 bases from J, with 14 bases in between.

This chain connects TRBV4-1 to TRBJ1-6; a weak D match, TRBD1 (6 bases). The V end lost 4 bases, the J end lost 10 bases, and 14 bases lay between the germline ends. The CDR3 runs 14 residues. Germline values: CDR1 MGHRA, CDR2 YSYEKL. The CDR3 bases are TGCGCCAGCAGCCCGCAGGGGTCGGGCTCACCCCTCCACTTT. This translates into CASSPQGSGSPLHF.

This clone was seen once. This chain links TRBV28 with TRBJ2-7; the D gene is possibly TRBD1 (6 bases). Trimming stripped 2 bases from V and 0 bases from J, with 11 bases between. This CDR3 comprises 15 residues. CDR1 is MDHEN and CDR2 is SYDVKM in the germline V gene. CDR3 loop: CASSLPGQSSYEQYF. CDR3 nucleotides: TGTGCCAGCAGTTTACCTGGACAGAGCTCCTACGAGCAGTACTTC.

CDR3 coding DNA: TGTGCCAGCAGCTTAGAATTGACAGGGAACACTGAAGCTTTCTTT. It translates to CASSLELTGNTEAFF. J is TRBJ1-1 and V is TRBV13, with D possibly TRBD1 on 6 matching bases. Trimming took off 1 base at V and 1 base at J, with 10 bases between the two ends. This CDR3 contains 15 residues. From germline, CDR1 is PRHDT and CDR2 FYEKMQ (reference sequence).